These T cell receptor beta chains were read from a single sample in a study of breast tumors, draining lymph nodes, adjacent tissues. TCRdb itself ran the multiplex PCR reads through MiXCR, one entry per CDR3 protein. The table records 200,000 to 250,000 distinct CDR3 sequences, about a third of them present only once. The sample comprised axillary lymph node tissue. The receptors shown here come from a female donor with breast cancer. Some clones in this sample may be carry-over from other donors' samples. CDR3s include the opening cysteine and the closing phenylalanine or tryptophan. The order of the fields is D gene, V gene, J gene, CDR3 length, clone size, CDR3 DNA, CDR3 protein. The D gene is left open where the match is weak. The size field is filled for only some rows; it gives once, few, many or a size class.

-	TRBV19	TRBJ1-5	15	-	TGTGCCAGTAGTATTACCCGGGACACATTTCAGCCCCAGCATTTT	CASSITRDTFQPQHF
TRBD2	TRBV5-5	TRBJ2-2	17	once	TGTGCCAGCAGCCTGCTCCCGGGACTAGCGCTCACCGGGGAGCTGTTTTTT	CASSLLPGLALTGELFF
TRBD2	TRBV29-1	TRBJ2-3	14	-	TGCAGAGATTGGGGTAGCGGGAGATCAGATACGCAGTATTTT	CRDWGSGRSDTQYF
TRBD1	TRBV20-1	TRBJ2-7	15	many	TGCAGTGCGGTAGCCCCGGGACAGGGGTTGTACGAGCAGTACTTC	CSAVAPGQGLYEQYF
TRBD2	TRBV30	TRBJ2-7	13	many	TGTGCCTGGAGAAGGCGGGGGACCTACGAGCAGTACTTC	CAWRRRGTYEQYF
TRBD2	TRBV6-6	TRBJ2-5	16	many	TGTGCCAGCAGTTACCCTTCAACTAGCGGACAAGAGACCCAGTACTTC	CASSYPSTSGQETQYF
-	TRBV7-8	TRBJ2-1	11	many	TGTGCCAGCAGCGGCCCCAGGGGGCAGTTCTTC	CASSGPRGQFF
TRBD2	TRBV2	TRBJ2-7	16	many	TGTGCCAGCAGTAAGTCCATAGCGGGAGCAGCCTACGAGCAGTACTTC	CASSKSIAGAAYEQYF
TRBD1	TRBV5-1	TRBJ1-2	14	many	TGCGCCAGCAGCACGGGAGGACAGGGCTATGGCTACACCTTC	CASSTGGQGYGYTF
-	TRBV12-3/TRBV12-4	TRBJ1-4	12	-	TGTGCCAGCAGACACTTTAATGAAAAACTGTTTTTT	CASRHFNEKLFF
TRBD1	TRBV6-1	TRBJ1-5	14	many	TGTGCCAGCAGCTCTACAGGGGGCAATCAGCCCCAGCATTTT	CASSSTGGNQPQHF
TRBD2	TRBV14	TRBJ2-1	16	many	TGTGCCAGCAGCCAATCTAGCGGGAGACCGTACAATGAGCAGTTCTTC	CASSQSSGRPYNEQFF
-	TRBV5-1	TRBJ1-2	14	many	TGCGCCAGCAGCCCACTAACAGGATCCTATGGCTACACCTTC	CASSPLTGSYGYTF
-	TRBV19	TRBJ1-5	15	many	TGTGCCAGTAGTATCCCCTTCCGTAGCAATCAGCCCCAGCATTTT	CASSIPFRSNQPQHF
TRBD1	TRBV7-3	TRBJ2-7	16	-	TGTGCCAGCAGCAGCTTGTCGCGGACAGGGGTCTACGAGCAGTACTTC	CASSSLSRTGVYEQYF
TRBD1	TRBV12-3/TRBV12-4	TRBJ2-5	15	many	TGTGCCAGCAGTTCGTCGACAGGGGGCACAGAGACCCAGTACTTC	CASSSSTGGTETQYF
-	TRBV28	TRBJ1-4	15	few	TGTGCCAGCAGGTTCCACAGGGAGGAGGCCGGAAAACTGTTTTTT	CASRFHREEAGKLFF
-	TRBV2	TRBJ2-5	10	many	TGTGCCAGCGAGACGAAGACCCAGTACTTC	CASETKTQYF
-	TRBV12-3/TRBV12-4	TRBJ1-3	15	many	TGTGCCAGCATCCTCGGCGGGGGCTCTGGAAACACCATATATTTT	CASILGGGSGNTIYF
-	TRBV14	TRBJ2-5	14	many	TGTGCCAGCAGCCCGAGGAGCAGGGTGGAGACCCAGTCCTTC	CASSPRSRVETQSF
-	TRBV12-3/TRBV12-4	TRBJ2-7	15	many	TGTGCCAGCAGTTTAGGGACTCGGATCTCCTACGAGCAGTACTTC	CASSLGTRISYEQYF
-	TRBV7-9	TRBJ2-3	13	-	TGTGCCAGCAGCTTAGAAGGCACAGACACGCAGTATTTT	CASSLEGTDTQYF
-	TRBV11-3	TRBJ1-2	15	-	TGTGCCAGCAGCCACAGACAGAGGGCTAACTATGGCTACACCTTC	CASSHRQRANYGYTF
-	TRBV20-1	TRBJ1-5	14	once	TGCAGCGCTAGAGATGGGGCCAGCGATCAGCCCCAGCATTTT	CSARDGASDQPQHF
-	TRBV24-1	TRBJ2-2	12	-	TGTGCCACCAGTGACCCGCACAGGGAGCTGTTTTTT	CATSDPHRELFF
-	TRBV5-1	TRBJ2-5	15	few	TGCGCCAGCATGCTAAGGCCTGGGCCACACGAGACCCAGTACTTC	CASMLRPGPHETQYF
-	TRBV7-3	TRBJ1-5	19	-	TGTGCCAGCAGCTTAAGCGGGAGGTTGGGGGATACGCAGTATCAGCCCCAGCATTTT	CASSLSGRLGDTQYQPQHF
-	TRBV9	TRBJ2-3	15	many	TGTGCCAGCAGCGTAGAACGGGGCTACACAGATACGCAGTATTTT	CASSVERGYTDTQYF
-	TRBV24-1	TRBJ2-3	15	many	TGTGCCACCAGTGATCGGCGGGTCCCCACAGATACGCAGTATTTT	CATSDRRVPTDTQYF
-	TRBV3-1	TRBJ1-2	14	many	TGTGCCAGCAGCCAGATGGGCAGGGACTATGGCTACACCTTC	CASSQMGRDYGYTF
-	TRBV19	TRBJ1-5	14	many	TGTGCCAGTAACATACAGGGAAGCAATCAGCCCCAGCATTTT	CASNIQGSNQPQHF
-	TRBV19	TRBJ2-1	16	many	TGTGCCAGTAGCAAAAGCCGGGACACCTCCTACAATGAGCAGTTCTTC	CASSKSRDTSYNEQFF